Described below is a single TCR beta chain sequence and its context. Germline V lookup: CDR1 SNHLY, CDR2 FYNNEI. The CDR3 extends over 15 amino acids. Germline trimming cut 4 bases from V and 8 bases from J; bases unmatched to any gene: 8. The entry originates in a study of blood T cell repertoires in COVID-19. Study background: COVID-19 samples, acute and convalescent, were from the United States, Italy and Spain. T cells, B-cell-depleted T cells, or PBMCs supplied cDNA or gDNA.

Authors' methods: Researchers report that nucleated cell counts were estimated from reference gene primer amplification. Produced via immunoSEQ multiplex PCR; TCRdb's table is partial and in-frame only. The D gene and trimming were derived from the DNA, and the V and J assignments and clone size from that table. The sample lists about 86,000 clones, over 70% occurring once. The sample was peripheral blood. V gene TRBV2 combines with J gene TRBJ2-1; 10 bases match TRBD2. The clonotype was recovered from a woman older than 75 with active or convalescent COVID-19. The CDR3 is CASSAGLAGGYEQFF. DNA for the CDR3: TGTGCCAGCAGTGCGGGATTAGCGGGGGGCTATGAGCAGTTCTTC.